A single TCR beta chain is shown here with its context. As processed by the authors: Cell counts per sample came from amplifying reference gene primers. Here immunoSEQ multiplex PCR was the method, and the copy in TCRdb shows in-frame clones only, minus some. V and J calls and clone size are given by that table; D and trimming were obtained from the DNA. The sample lists over 600,000 clones; about 87% were seen once. The CDR3 consists of 15 residues. Trimming removed 0 bases from V and 1 base from J, with 10 bases in between. Looked up from germline, CDR1 is SGHRS and CDR2 is YFSETQ. The data stem from a study of blood T cell repertoires in COVID-19. Study as a whole: Samples taken during acute and convalescent COVID-19 were collected in the United States, Italy and Spain. PBMCs, B-cell-depleted T cells, or T cells were the source of the cDNA or gDNA that made up the material.

Material for sequencing was peripheral blood. The receptor's source is a woman aged 18-29 years with acute or convalescent COVID-19. V usage is TRBV5-1 and J usage is TRBJ1-1; possible D gene TRBD1, 6 bases. CDR3 residues: CASSLVTGPNTEAFF. In DNA, the CDR3 is TGCGCCAGCAGCTTGGTGACAGGTCCGAACACTGAAGCTTTCTTT. Full variable domain (rest looked up from reference TRBV5-1 and TRBJ1-1): KAGVTQTPRYLIKTRGQQVTLSCSPISGHRSVSWYQQTPGQGLQFLFEYFSETQRNKGNFPGRFSGRQFSNSRSEMNVSTLELGDSALYLCASSLVTGPNTEAFFGQGTRLTVV.